The sequence of this T cell receptor (beta chain) was determined in a study of PD-1 and CTLA-4 blockade in melanoma. Assay: immunoSEQ multiplex PCR; the TCRdb copy retains only in-frame clones and omits some. The sample consists of around 16,000 clones, about two thirds of them appearing once. The CDR3 has 18 amino acids. Germline assignment: CDR1 SSHAT and CDR2 FNYEAQ (reference sequence). V lost 5 bases and J 1 base, leaving 22 bases between the germline ends. This receptor was obtained from a human donor with melanoma. This chain uses TRBV7-7 with TRBJ2-3, with a tentative D call TRBD1 (5 bases). Here the sequenced sample was CD8+ T cells from peripheral blood, taken from a patient given anti-PD-1 treatment. In DNA form, the CDR3 reads TGTGCCAGCAGCCCATTTGGGGCGCGCGAGGTGGGCACAGATACGCAGTATTTT. Its translation: CASSPFGAREVGTDTQYF. Filled out from reference TRBV7-7 and TRBJ2-3, the complete variable domain reads GAGVSQSPRYKVTKRGQDVTLRCDPISSHATLYWYQQALGQGPEFLTYFNYEAQPDKSGLPSDRFSAERPEGSISTLTIQRTEQRDSAMYRCASSPFGAREVGTDTQYFGPGTRLTVL.